A selection of T cell receptor beta chains follows, all from one sample in a study of identical twins. TCRdb re-analysed the 5' RACE reads in MiXCR, keeping a single row per CDR3 protein. The sample holds roughly 570,000 distinct CDR3 sequences, roughly 9.5% seen once. These data also featured in a second study, about yellow fever vaccine responses in identical twins.

Sequenced sample: PBMCs. The receptors here all came from a woman in her late teens or twenties in good health. CDR3s include the opening cysteine and the closing phenylalanine or tryptophan. A D gene is named only where the DNA matches it firmly. For some rows the clone size is stated as once, few or many, or as a class when expanded; others skip it.

clone_size j_call d_call v_call cdr3_aa cdr3_nt
. TRBJ2-7 TRBD1 TRBV6-1 CASRESGTGISYEQYF TGTGCCAGCAGAGAATCCGGGACAGGGATCTCCTACGAGCAGTACTTC
many TRBJ2-3 . TRBV12-3/TRBV12-4 CASSSRTADTQYF TGTGCCAGCAGTTCACGAACGGCCGATACGCAGTATTTT
few TRBJ2-7 . TRBV4-1 CASSQAVSEYEQYF TGCGCCAGCAGCCAAGCTGTTAGCGAGTACGAGCAGTACTTC
many TRBJ1-1 . TRBV28 CASSFDTLGVTEAFF TGTGCCAGCAGTTTTGACACCCTAGGAGTCACTGAAGCTTTCTTT
. TRBJ2-3 TRBD1 TRBV6-1 CASRGQGALRTDTQYF TGTGCCAGCAGGGGACAGGGGGCACTCAGGACAGATACGCAGTATTTT
. TRBJ2-7 TRBD2 TRBV29-1 CSVEGQGGHEQYF TGCAGCGTTGAAGGTCAGGGAGGGCACGAGCAGTACTTC
few TRBJ2-1 . TRBV11-2 CASSSQINEQFF TGTGCCAGCAGCTCGCAGATCAATGAGCAGTTCTTC
many TRBJ2-2 . TRBV7-9 CASTAPGTGELFF TGTGCCAGCACCGCTCCTGGGACCGGGGAGCTGTTTTTT
. TRBJ2-2 TRBD2 TRBV6-1 CASSEAGAGRGELFF TGTGCCAGCAGTGAAGCCGGAGCGGGGCGAGGGGAGCTGTTTTTT
few TRBJ2-1 . TRBV2 CASSEKGLSSNEQFF TGTGCCAGCAGTGAAAAGGGGTTATCTTCCAATGAGCAGTTCTTC
few TRBJ1-4 . TRBV9 CASSPGEGLEKLFF TGTGCCAGCAGTCCAGGGGAAGGGCTTGAAAAACTGTTTTTT
many TRBJ2-7 TRBD1 TRBV20-1 CSARGDRGTYEQYF TGCAGTGCTAGGGGTGACAGGGGGACCTACGAGCAGTACTTC
many TRBJ2-1 TRBD2 TRBV12-3/TRBV12-4 CASRLAGGPNEQFF TGTGCCAGCAGGCTAGCGGGGGGGCCTAATGAGCAGTTCTTC
few TRBJ2-7 . TRBV10-3 CAISEWDSSYEQYF TGTGCCATCAGTGAATGGGATAGCTCCTACGAGCAGTACTTC
. TRBJ2-1 . TRBV29-1 CSVGKGSSYNEQFF TGCAGCGTTGGGAAGGGGAGCTCCTACAATGAGCAGTTCTTC
. TRBJ2-2 . TRBV5-1 CASSLAVEGAFTGELFF TGCGCCAGCAGCTTGGCCGTGGAGGGGGCGTTTACCGGGGAGCTGTTTTTT
few TRBJ2-6 . TRBV5-1 CASSFTNRNRSGANVLTF TGCGCCAGCAGCTTTACAAACAGAAACCGCTCTGGGGCCAACGTCCTGACTTTC
many TRBJ2-4 TRBD1 TRBV12-3/TRBV12-4 CASSLRQGFIQYF TGTGCCAGCAGTCTCAGACAGGGATTCATTCAGTACTTC
. TRBJ2-3 TRBD1 TRBV7-9 CASSLQTGGLADTQYF TGTGCCAGCAGCTTACAAACAGGGGGCTTGGCGGATACGCAGTATTTT
few TRBJ2-7 TRBD2 TRBV29-1 CSAGTQTGGEQYF TGCAGCGCCGGGACTCAGACGGGGGGGGAGCAGTACTTC
. TRBJ1-1 TRBD1 TRBV6-5 CASSNRQGIYTEAFF TGTGCCAGCAGTAATCGACAGGGAATATACACTGAAGCTTTCTTT
. TRBJ1-5 . TRBV5-1 CASSLLLTGNSNQPQHF TGCGCCAGCAGCTTATTGTTGACAGGCAATAGCAATCAGCCCCAGCATTTT
. TRBJ2-5 . TRBV2 CASSEKKLGYQETQYF TGTGCCAGCAGTGAAAAGAAACTCGGGTATCAAGAGACCCAGTACTTC
. TRBJ2-3 TRBD2 TRBV20-1 CCARGPPSSGDTDTQYF TGCTGTGCTAGAGGGCCCCCCTCTAGCGGGGACACAGATACGCAGTATTTT
. TRBJ2-5 TRBD1 TRBV7-9 CASSNTGQVQETQYF TGTGCCAGCAGCAACACCGGACAGGTCCAAGAGACCCAGTACTTC
. TRBJ2-1 . TRBV12-3/TRBV12-4 CASSLVLGRNEQFF TGTGCCAGCAGCTTGGTTTTGGGAAGGAATGAGCAGTTCTTC
. TRBJ2-3 . TRBV15 CATSREGAVFTDTQYF TGTGCCACCAGCAGAGAGGGGGCGGTCTTCACAGATACGCAGTATTTT
few TRBJ2-5 . TRBV13 CASRPKMAREETQYF TGTGCCAGCAGACCCAAGATGGCGAGGGAAGAGACCCAGTACTTC
many TRBJ2-3 . TRBV10-3 CAASKEVASTDTQYF TGTGCTGCATCGAAGGAGGTAGCTAGCACAGATACGCAGTATTTT
few TRBJ2-7 . TRBV7-6 CASSTISYEQYF TGTGCCAGCAGCACCATCTCCTACGAGCAGTACTTC
many TRBJ2-3 TRBD2 TRBV12-3/TRBV12-4 CAVTSGSTDTQYF TGTGCCGTGACTAGCGGTAGCACAGATACGCAGTATTTT
. TRBJ1-1 . TRBV25-1 CASSGAGGNTEAFF TGTGCCAGCAGTGGGGCAGGAGGGAACACTGAAGCTTTCTTT
many TRBJ2-1 TRBD2 TRBV4-3 CASSQDRGPLAGTYNEQFF TGCGCCAGCAGCCAAGATCGGGGCCCCTTAGCGGGGACCTACAATGAGCAGTTCTTC